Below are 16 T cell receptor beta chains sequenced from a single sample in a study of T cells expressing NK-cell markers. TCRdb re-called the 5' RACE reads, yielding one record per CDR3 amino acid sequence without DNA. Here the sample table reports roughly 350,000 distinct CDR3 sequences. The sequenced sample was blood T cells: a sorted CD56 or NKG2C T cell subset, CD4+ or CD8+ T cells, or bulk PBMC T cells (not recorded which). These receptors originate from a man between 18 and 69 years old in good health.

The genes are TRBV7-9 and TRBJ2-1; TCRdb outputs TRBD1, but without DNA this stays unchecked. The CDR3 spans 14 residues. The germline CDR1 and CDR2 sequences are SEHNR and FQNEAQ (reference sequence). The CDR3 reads CASSIAGTVGGQFF.

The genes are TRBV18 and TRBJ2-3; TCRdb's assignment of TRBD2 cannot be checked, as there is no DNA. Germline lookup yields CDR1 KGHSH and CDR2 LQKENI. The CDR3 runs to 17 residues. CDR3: CASSQTPGLADTDTQYF.

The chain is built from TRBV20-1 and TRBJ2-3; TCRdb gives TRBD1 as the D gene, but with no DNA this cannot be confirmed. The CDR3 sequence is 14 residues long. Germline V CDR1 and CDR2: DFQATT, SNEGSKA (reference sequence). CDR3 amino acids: CSAPRAGVTDTQYF.

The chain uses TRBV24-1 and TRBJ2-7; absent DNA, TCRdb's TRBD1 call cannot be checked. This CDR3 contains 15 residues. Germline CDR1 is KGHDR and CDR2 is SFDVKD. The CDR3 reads CATSGKTGGGYEQYF.

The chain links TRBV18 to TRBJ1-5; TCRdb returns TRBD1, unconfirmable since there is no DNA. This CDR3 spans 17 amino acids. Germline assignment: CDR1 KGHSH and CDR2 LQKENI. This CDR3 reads CASSPAGTGGRNQPQHF.

This CDR3 reads CASSLARRTNYGYTF. This chain joins TRBV7-2 and TRBJ1-2. Germline loops: CDR1 SGHTA, CDR2 FQGNSA. CDR3 length: 15 residues.

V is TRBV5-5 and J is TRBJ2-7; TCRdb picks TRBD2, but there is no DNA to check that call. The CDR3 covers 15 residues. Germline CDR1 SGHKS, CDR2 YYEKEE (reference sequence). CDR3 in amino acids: CASSLELAGYYEQYF.

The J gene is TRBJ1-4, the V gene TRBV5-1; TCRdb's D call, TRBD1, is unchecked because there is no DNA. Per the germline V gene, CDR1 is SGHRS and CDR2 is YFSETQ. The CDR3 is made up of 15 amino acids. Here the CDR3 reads CASSEGQEGDEKLFF.

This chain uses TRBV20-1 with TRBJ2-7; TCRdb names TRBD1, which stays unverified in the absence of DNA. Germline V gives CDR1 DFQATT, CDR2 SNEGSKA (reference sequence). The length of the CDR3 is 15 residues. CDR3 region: CSVSPFQGSTYEQYF.

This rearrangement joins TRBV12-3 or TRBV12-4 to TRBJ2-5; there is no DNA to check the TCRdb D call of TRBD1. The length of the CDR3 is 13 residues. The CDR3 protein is CASSETGSKTQYF.

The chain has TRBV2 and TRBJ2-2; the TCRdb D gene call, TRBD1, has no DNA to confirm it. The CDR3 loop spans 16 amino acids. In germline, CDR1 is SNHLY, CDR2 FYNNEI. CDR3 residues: CASSSSGTANTGELFF.

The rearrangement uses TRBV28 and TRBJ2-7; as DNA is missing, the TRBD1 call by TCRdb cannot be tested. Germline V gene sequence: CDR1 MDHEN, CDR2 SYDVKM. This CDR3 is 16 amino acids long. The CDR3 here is CASTFGQLPGGYEQYF.

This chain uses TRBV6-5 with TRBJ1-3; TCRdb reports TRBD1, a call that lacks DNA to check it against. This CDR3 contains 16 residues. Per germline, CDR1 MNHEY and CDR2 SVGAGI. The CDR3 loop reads CASSYSQGRIGNTIYF.

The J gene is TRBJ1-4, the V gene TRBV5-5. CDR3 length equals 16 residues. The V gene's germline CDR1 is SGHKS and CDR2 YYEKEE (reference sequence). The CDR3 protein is CASSLGAHPTNEKLFF.

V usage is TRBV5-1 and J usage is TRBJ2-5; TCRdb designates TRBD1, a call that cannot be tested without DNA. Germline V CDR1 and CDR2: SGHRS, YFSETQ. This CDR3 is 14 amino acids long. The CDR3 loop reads CASRSGQGVETQYF.

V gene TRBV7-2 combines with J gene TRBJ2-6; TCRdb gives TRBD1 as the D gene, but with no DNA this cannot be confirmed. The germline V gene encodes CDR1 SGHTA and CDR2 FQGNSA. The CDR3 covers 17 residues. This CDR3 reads CASSLWGGKTGANVLTF.